These 10 T cell receptor beta chains originate from one sample sequenced in a study of immune heterogeneity within non-small cell lung tumors. TCR beta CDR3 amplification used multiplex PCR with 32 V and 13 J primers. In TCRdb, the multiplex PCR reads were re-called with MiXCR into one record per CDR3 protein. This sample carries 14,000 to 15,000 distinct CDR3 sequences, 25% to 35% of them seen once, and the ten largest clones take roughly 5.2%. TCRs were amplified from roughly 540 ng gDNA of bulk tumor per sample. Surgeons took several biopsies per primary tumor, spaced far apart, during surgery. Patients went through curative surgery, and their non-small cell lung cancer was untreated and newly diagnosed. Specimen: lung tumor tissue. These receptors all stem from a man aged 35-49 years with non-small cell lung cancer.

This clonotype was detected many times. The rearrangement links TRBV6-1 to TRBJ2-1, with 12 positions matching TRBD2. Looked up from germline, CDR1 is MNHNS and CDR2 is SASEGT. V was clipped by 4 bases and J by 4 bases; unmatched bases: 2. The CDR3 length is 15 residues. The DNA for the CDR3 is TGTGCCAGCAGTGTACTAGCGGGAGGATACAATGAGCAGTTCTTC. As protein: CASSVLAGGYNEQFF.

As regards this clonotype: At one end, the junction sequence differs from germline, possibly due to a read error. This rearrangement joins TRBV15 to TRBJ1-4; D perhaps matches TRBD1 (6 bases). This CDR3 is built from 16 residues. In germline, CDR1 is LNHNV, CDR2 YYDKDF (reference sequence). CDR3 region: CATIRDRAGVNEKLFF. The DNA for the CDR3 is TGTGCCACCATCAGAGATCGGGCAGGGGTTAATGAAAAACTGTTTTTT.

This clonotype is classed as medium-sized. The genes are TRBV24-1 and TRBJ2-1; D is undetermined. Looked up from germline, CDR1 is KGHDR and CDR2 is SFDVKD. The CDR3 has 13 amino acids. Trimming left V 9 bases short and J 2 bases short, with 10 bases between. CDR3 loop: CATSTETYNEQFF. The CDR3, as DNA: TGTGCCACCTCGACGGAGACCTACAATGAGCAGTTCTTC.

This clonotype showed up just a few times. The rearrangement uses TRBV14 and TRBJ2-3, with D perhaps given as TRBD1 or TRBD2 (5 bases each). The V gene lost 0 bases and the J gene lost 0 bases, with 10 bases spanning the gap. The CDR3 sequence is 16 residues long. From germline, CDR1 is SGHDN and CDR2 FVKESK. The CDR3 is CASSQDPGPSTDTQYF. DNA for the CDR3: TGTGCCAGCAGCCAAGATCCGGGGCCGAGCACAGATACGCAGTATTTT.

This clonotype showed up just once. This clone may be a read error of a much larger clone one base away. The genes are TRBV2 and TRBJ1-1; D might be TRBD1 (6 bases). The CDR3 length is 13 residues. V lost 8 bases and J 7 bases, leaving 17 bases between the germline ends. CDR1 SNHLY and CDR2 FYNNEI come from the germline V gene. The CDR3 nucleotides are TGTGCCAGCGGTGGGGGCGGGGCAAGTGAAGCTTTCTTT. This gives the protein CASGGGGASEAFF.

This clonotype was counted at least ten times. The rearrangement uses TRBV20-1 and TRBJ2-3, with D maybe TRBD2 (5 bases). The CDR3 contains 14 residues. The germline gives CDR1 DFQATT, CDR2 SNEGSKA (reference sequence). V was cut by 0 bases and J by 2 bases, with 9 bases left in between. The CDR3 bases are TGCAGTGCTAGAGATGGACTGATCACAGATACGCAGTATTTT. It codes for CSARDGLITDTQYF.

CDR3 coding DNA: TGTGCCAGCAGCTTAGGACAGGGGACGGCCTACGAGCAGTACTTC. This encodes CASSLGQGTAYEQYF. The J gene is TRBJ2-7, the V gene TRBV5-4, with 9 positions matching TRBD1. Losses at the gene ends were 2 bases for V and 2 bases for J; bases not matched to a gene: 5. CDR3 length equals 15 residues. CDR1 and CDR2 from the germline V gene are SGHNT and YYREEE (reference sequence).

To note about this clonotype: A much larger clone differs from this one at a single base, so this may be a read error. This chain joins TRBV6-5 and TRBJ2-3; D not certain. The CDR3 loop spans 14 amino acids. Germline assignment: CDR1 MNHEY and CDR2 SVGAGI. The CDR3 sequence: CASSYGVASDTEYF. The CDR3 nucleotides read TGTGCCAGCAGTTACGGGGTAGCCAGTGATACGGAGTATTTT.

Worth noting for this clonotype: This may stem from a read error, because a much larger clone lies one nucleotide away. This sequence joins TRBV18 and TRBJ1-5; a weak D match, TRBD1 (6 bases). Germline-derived CDR1 and CDR2 are KGHSH and LQKENI. This CDR3 has 15 residues. CDR3 region: CASSPGGQGHQPHHF. As DNA, the CDR3 is TGTGCCAGCTCACCGGGCGGGCAGGGGCATCAGCCCCATCATTTT.

V and J are TRBV3-1 and TRBJ2-6, with 7 nucleotides matching TRBD1. Germline V gives CDR1 LGHDT, CDR2 YNNKEL (reference sequence). V lost 4 bases, J lost 0 bases, and 6 bases stayed unmatched. This CDR3 comprises 17 residues. The CDR3 bases are TGTGCCAGCAGCCGAGGGACAGTTATCTCTGGGGCCAACGTCCTGACTTTC. Its translation: CASSRGTVISGANVLTF.